This is a list of T cell receptor beta chains from one sample in a study of OX40 agonist ivuxolimab in advanced cancers. Here immunoSEQ multiplex PCR was the method, and the copy in TCRdb shows in-frame clones only, minus some. The sample has about 85,000 clones, more than 75% seen once. The starting material was CD4+ or CD8+ T cells sorted from blood, obtained in a trial of the OX40 agonist ivuxolimab. The receptors shown here come from an adult with an advanced solid tumor such as melanoma, head and neck, liver or kidney cancer. The CDR3 runs from the conserved cysteine through the conserved F or W. The D gene is left open where the match is weak. A row's size may be missing; if present it is once, few, many or a size class.

v_call: TRBV2
clone_size: -
j_call: TRBJ2-5
d_call: -
cdr3_aa: CASSVAGGGTQYF
cdr3_nt: TGTGCCAGCAGTGTGGCAGGGGGGGGGACCCAGTACTTC

v_call: TRBV30
clone_size: -
j_call: TRBJ1-1
d_call: -
cdr3_aa: CAWSVVGGGSEAFF
cdr3_nt: TGTGCCTGGAGTGTAGTCGGGGGGGGCAGTGAAGCTTTCTTT

v_call: TRBV5-6
clone_size: -
j_call: TRBJ1-5
d_call: TRBD1
cdr3_aa: CASSLLGTWGQGNQPQHF
cdr3_nt: TGTGCCAGCAGCTTGTTGGGAACATGGGGACAGGGTAATCAGCCCCAGCATTTT

v_call: TRBV5-8
clone_size: -
j_call: TRBJ2-4
d_call: TRBD1
cdr3_aa: CASSAGGSKNIQYF
cdr3_nt: TGTGCCAGCAGCGCAGGGGGAAGCAAAAACATTCAGTACTTC

v_call: TRBV27
clone_size: -
j_call: TRBJ1-5
d_call: -
cdr3_aa: CASSRTRGIRQPQHF
cdr3_nt: TGTGCCAGCAGCCGTACTAGAGGGATCAGGCAGCCCCAGCATTTT

v_call: TRBV4-1
clone_size: -
j_call: TRBJ1-5
d_call: -
cdr3_aa: CASSRIATENQPQHF
cdr3_nt: TGCGCCAGCAGCCGAATCGCGACAGAAAATCAGCCCCAGCATTTT

v_call: TRBV27
clone_size: -
j_call: TRBJ2-2
d_call: TRBD2
cdr3_aa: CASKMREYDTGELFF
cdr3_nt: TGTGCCAGCAAAATGCGGGAGTACGACACCGGGGAGCTGTTTTTT

v_call: TRBV5-4
clone_size: -
j_call: TRBJ2-7
d_call: TRBD2
cdr3_aa: CASSSGTSGPTYEQYF
cdr3_nt: TGTGCCAGCAGCTCCGGGACTAGCGGGCCCACCTACGAGCAGTACTTC

v_call: TRBV27
clone_size: -
j_call: TRBJ1-2
d_call: TRBD1
cdr3_aa: CASSLSGGTGVLGYTF
cdr3_nt: TGTGCCAGCAGTTTATCGGGAGGGACAGGGGTTCTTGGCTACACCTTC

v_call: TRBV5-5
clone_size: -
j_call: TRBJ2-5
d_call: -
cdr3_aa: CASSFGLATQYF
cdr3_nt: TGTGCCAGCAGCTTTGGATTGGCGACCCAGTACTTC

v_call: TRBV18
clone_size: -
j_call: TRBJ2-3
d_call: TRBD2
cdr3_aa: CASSPGTSGATDTQYF
cdr3_nt: TGTGCCAGCTCACCAGGGACTAGCGGGGCCACAGATACGCAGTATTTT

v_call: TRBV27
clone_size: -
j_call: TRBJ2-1
d_call: TRBD2
cdr3_aa: CASSSRGTSGSEQFF
cdr3_nt: TGTGCCAGCAGTTCCCGTGGGACTAGCGGGAGTGAGCAGTTCTTC

v_call: TRBV28
clone_size: -
j_call: TRBJ2-3
d_call: -
cdr3_aa: CASSSSGNTDTQYF
cdr3_nt: TGTGCCAGCAGTTCGAGCGGAAACACAGATACGCAGTATTTT

v_call: TRBV30
clone_size: -
j_call: TRBJ2-2
d_call: -
cdr3_aa: CASGRGRTGELFF
cdr3_nt: TGTGCCTCGGGGCGGGGTAGGACCGGGGAGCTGTTTTTT

v_call: TRBV6-6
clone_size: -
j_call: TRBJ1-4
d_call: -
cdr3_aa: CASSYSEREKLFF
cdr3_nt: TGTGCCAGCAGTTACTCGGAACGCGAAAAACTGTTTTTT

v_call: TRBV7-2
clone_size: -
j_call: TRBJ2-2
d_call: -
cdr3_aa: CASSSLRTGELFF
cdr3_nt: TGTGCCAGCAGCTCGCTACGTACTGGGGAGCTGTTTTTT

v_call: TRBV6-5
clone_size: -
j_call: TRBJ1-3
d_call: -
cdr3_aa: CASSLNRDPGNTIYF
cdr3_nt: TGTGCCAGCAGTTTGAACCGGGATCCTGGAAACACCATATATTTT

v_call: TRBV9
clone_size: -
j_call: TRBJ1-4
d_call: TRBD1
cdr3_aa: CASSPFQGANEKLFF
cdr3_nt: TGTGCCAGCAGTCCGTTTCAGGGGGCGAATGAAAAACTGTTTTTT

v_call: TRBV27
clone_size: -
j_call: TRBJ1-1
d_call: TRBD1
cdr3_aa: CASSLSGTGALEAFF
cdr3_nt: TGTGCCAGCAGTTTATCGGGGACAGGGGCACTGGAAGCTTTCTTT

v_call: TRBV19
clone_size: many
j_call: TRBJ1-2
d_call: -
cdr3_aa: CASEDAYGYTF
cdr3_nt: TGTGCCAGTGAGGACGCCTATGGCTACACCTTC

v_call: TRBV6-1
clone_size: -
j_call: TRBJ2-6
d_call: -
cdr3_aa: CASSEGGSGANVLTF
cdr3_nt: TGTGCCAGCAGCGAAGGGGGCTCTGGGGCCAACGTCCTGACTTTC

v_call: TRBV5-8
clone_size: few
j_call: TRBJ2-7
d_call: -
cdr3_aa: CASSPYGFHEQYF
cdr3_nt: TGTGCCAGCAGCCCCTACGGGTTCCACGAGCAGTACTTC

v_call: TRBV7-6
clone_size: -
j_call: TRBJ1-1
d_call: -
cdr3_aa: CASTRLGPSLLNTEAFF
cdr3_nt: TGTGCCAGCACCCGATTGGGGCCGTCTCTATTGAACACTGAAGCTTTCTTT

v_call: TRBV9
clone_size: -
j_call: TRBJ2-7
d_call: TRBD2
cdr3_aa: CASSPRSGRLYEQYF
cdr3_nt: TGTGCCAGCAGCCCGCGGAGCGGGAGGTTATACGAGCAGTACTTC

v_call: TRBV18
clone_size: once
j_call: TRBJ2-5
d_call: -
cdr3_aa: CASHGQVQETQYF
cdr3_nt: TGTGCCAGCCATGGTCAAGTCCAAGAGACCCAGTACTTC

v_call: TRBV5-6
clone_size: -
j_call: TRBJ2-2
d_call: TRBD2
cdr3_aa: CASSLTAGGPGELFF
cdr3_nt: TGTGCCAGCAGCTTAACCGCGGGGGGGCCCGGGGAGCTGTTTTTT

v_call: TRBV7-9
clone_size: -
j_call: TRBJ1-5
d_call: -
cdr3_aa: CASSAGDTRNQPQHF
cdr3_nt: TGTGCCAGCAGCGCAGGGGACACTCGCAATCAGCCCCAGCATTTT

v_call: TRBV6-6
clone_size: -
j_call: TRBJ1-1
d_call: TRBD1
cdr3_aa: CASSTTGETEAFF
cdr3_nt: TGTGCCAGCAGCACTACAGGGGAGACTGAAGCTTTCTTT

v_call: TRBV18
clone_size: -
j_call: TRBJ2-5
d_call: -
cdr3_aa: CASSPRTTQETQYF
cdr3_nt: TGTGCCAGCTCACCAAGGACTACACAAGAGACCCAGTACTTC

v_call: TRBV5-1
clone_size: once
j_call: TRBJ1-2
d_call: -
cdr3_aa: CASSLKSDGYTF
cdr3_nt: TGCGCCAGCAGCTTGAAGTCAGATGGCTACACCTTC

v_call: TRBV9
clone_size: -
j_call: TRBJ1-2
d_call: -
cdr3_aa: CASSVELDYGYTF
cdr3_nt: TGTGCCAGCAGCGTAGAACTGGATTATGGCTACACCTTC

v_call: TRBV4-1
clone_size: -
j_call: TRBJ2-7
d_call: -
cdr3_aa: CASSQVGAYEQYF
cdr3_nt: TGCGCCAGCAGCCAAGTGGGAGCCTACGAGCAGTACTTC

v_call: TRBV5-4
clone_size: -
j_call: TRBJ2-2
d_call: -
cdr3_aa: CASRQGNTGELFF
cdr3_nt: TGTGCCAGCAGACAGGGGAACACCGGGGAGCTGTTTTTT

v_call: TRBV2
clone_size: once
j_call: TRBJ2-7
d_call: -
cdr3_aa: CASSASRGTTYEQYF
cdr3_nt: TGTGCCAGCAGTGCGAGTCGCGGGACGACCTACGAGCAGTACTTC

v_call: TRBV5-6
clone_size: -
j_call: TRBJ1-3
d_call: -
cdr3_aa: CASSYGRLSGNTIYF
cdr3_nt: TGTGCCAGCAGCTACGGACGTCTCTCTGGAAACACCATATATTTT

v_call: TRBV5-1
clone_size: -
j_call: TRBJ2-2
d_call: TRBD1
cdr3_aa: CASSVRQGGGTGELFF
cdr3_nt: TGCGCCAGCAGCGTGCGACAGGGTGGCGGAACCGGGGAGCTGTTTTTT

v_call: TRBV7-9
clone_size: once
j_call: TRBJ2-1
d_call: TRBD2
cdr3_aa: CASSPRGTSGRANEQFF
cdr3_nt: TGTGCCAGCAGCCCAAGGGGGACTAGCGGGAGGGCCAATGAGCAGTTCTTC

v_call: TRBV7-2
clone_size: once
j_call: TRBJ2-4
d_call: TRBD2
cdr3_aa: CASSQGLAGGQYF
cdr3_nt: TGTGCCAGCAGCCAGGGACTAGCGGGGGGTCAGTACTTC

v_call: TRBV19
clone_size: once
j_call: TRBJ1-5
d_call: -
cdr3_aa: CASRPVSVRRNQPQHF
cdr3_nt: TGTGCCAGTAGGCCCGTATCCGTGCGACGCAATCAGCCCCAGCATTTT

v_call: TRBV9
clone_size: -
j_call: TRBJ2-3
d_call: TRBD2
cdr3_aa: CASSVAPSFGRAPDTQYF
cdr3_nt: TGTGCCAGCAGCGTAGCCCCATCGTTCGGGAGGGCCCCAGATACGCAGTATTTT

v_call: TRBV2
clone_size: -
j_call: TRBJ2-3
d_call: TRBD2
cdr3_aa: CASSRTSGTDTQYF
cdr3_nt: TGTGCCAGCAGTAGGACTAGCGGCACAGATACGCAGTATTTT

v_call: TRBV19
clone_size: -
j_call: TRBJ2-6
d_call: -
cdr3_aa: CASSTLSGANVLTF
cdr3_nt: TGTGCCAGTAGTACCCTCTCTGGGGCCAACGTCCTGACTTTC

v_call: TRBV9
clone_size: once
j_call: TRBJ1-2
d_call: TRBD1
cdr3_aa: CASSALQGKGYTF
cdr3_nt: TGTGCCAGCAGCGCTCTACAGGGGAAGGGCTACACCTTC

v_call: TRBV11-2
clone_size: -
j_call: TRBJ2-3
d_call: -
cdr3_aa: CASSWGSGDTGAQYF
cdr3_nt: TGTGCCAGCAGTTGGGGATCGGGGGATACAGGGGCGCAGTATTTT

v_call: TRBV18
clone_size: -
j_call: TRBJ1-1
d_call: -
cdr3_aa: CASARSSGEAFF
cdr3_nt: TGTGCCAGCGCGAGAAGCAGCGGTGAAGCTTTCTTT

v_call: TRBV6-4
clone_size: -
j_call: TRBJ1-2
d_call: -
cdr3_aa: CASSDSRFSGGYTF
cdr3_nt: TGTGCCAGCAGTGACTCGAGGTTCTCCGGGGGCTACACCTTC

v_call: TRBV5-5
clone_size: -
j_call: TRBJ1-1
d_call: -
cdr3_aa: CASSLAVSNTEAFF
cdr3_nt: TGTGCCAGCAGCTTGGCAGTTTCGAACACTGAAGCTTTCTTT

v_call: TRBV5-1
clone_size: -
j_call: TRBJ2-5
d_call: -
cdr3_aa: CASSSGPGHPETQYF
cdr3_nt: TGCGCCAGCAGCTCGGGTCCGGGACACCCGGAGACCCAGTACTTC

v_call: TRBV7-2
clone_size: -
j_call: TRBJ2-1
d_call: TRBD1
cdr3_aa: CASSLPAVRDRVPYEQFF
cdr3_nt: TGTGCCAGCAGCTTACCCGCCGTCCGGGACAGGGTTCCCTATGAGCAGTTCTTC

v_call: TRBV2
clone_size: -
j_call: TRBJ1-4
d_call: -
cdr3_aa: CASSEDGGTNEKLFF
cdr3_nt: TGTGCCAGCAGTGAAGACGGGGGCACTAATGAAAAACTGTTTTTT

v_call: TRBV7-6
clone_size: -
j_call: TRBJ1-4
d_call: -
cdr3_aa: CASSLGLATNEKLFF
cdr3_nt: TGTGCCAGCAGCTTGGGACTTGCAACTAATGAAAAACTGTTTTTT

v_call: TRBV18
clone_size: -
j_call: TRBJ1-1
d_call: -
cdr3_aa: CASSPQGNTEAFF
cdr3_nt: TGTGCCAGCTCACCCCAGGGAAACACTGAAGCTTTCTTT

v_call: TRBV5-1
clone_size: few
j_call: TRBJ2-2
d_call: -
cdr3_aa: CASSLLQSGGELFF
cdr3_nt: TGCGCCAGCAGCTTGTTACAGTCAGGCGGGGAGCTGTTTTTT

v_call: TRBV21-1
clone_size: -
j_call: TRBJ2-3
d_call: -
cdr3_aa: CASSKRLDIRETDTQYF
cdr3_nt: TGTGCCAGCAGCAAGAGATTAGACATACGGGAGACAGATACGCAGTATTTT

v_call: TRBV12-5
clone_size: -
j_call: TRBJ2-2
d_call: -
cdr3_aa: CASGLGEWELFF
cdr3_nt: TGTGCTAGTGGTTTGGGCGAATGGGAGCTGTTTTTT

v_call: TRBV7-9
clone_size: once
j_call: TRBJ1-4
d_call: -
cdr3_aa: CASSLGQASTNEKLFF
cdr3_nt: TGTGCCAGCAGCTTAGGCCAGGCTTCAACTAATGAAAAACTGTTTTTT

v_call: TRBV9
clone_size: -
j_call: TRBJ2-2
d_call: TRBD2
cdr3_aa: CASSVGGGRVPGELFF
cdr3_nt: TGTGCCAGCAGCGTAGGCGGGGGGCGCGTTCCCGGGGAGCTGTTTTTT

v_call: TRBV11-1
clone_size: -
j_call: TRBJ2-5
d_call: TRBD1
cdr3_aa: CASSLGDRGSRETQYF
cdr3_nt: TGTGCCAGCAGCTTAGGGGACAGGGGATCGAGAGAGACCCAGTACTTC

v_call: TRBV18
clone_size: -
j_call: TRBJ1-1
d_call: -
cdr3_aa: CASSPYTDNTEAFF
cdr3_nt: TGTGCCAGCTCACCTTATACAGATAACACTGAAGCTTTCTTT